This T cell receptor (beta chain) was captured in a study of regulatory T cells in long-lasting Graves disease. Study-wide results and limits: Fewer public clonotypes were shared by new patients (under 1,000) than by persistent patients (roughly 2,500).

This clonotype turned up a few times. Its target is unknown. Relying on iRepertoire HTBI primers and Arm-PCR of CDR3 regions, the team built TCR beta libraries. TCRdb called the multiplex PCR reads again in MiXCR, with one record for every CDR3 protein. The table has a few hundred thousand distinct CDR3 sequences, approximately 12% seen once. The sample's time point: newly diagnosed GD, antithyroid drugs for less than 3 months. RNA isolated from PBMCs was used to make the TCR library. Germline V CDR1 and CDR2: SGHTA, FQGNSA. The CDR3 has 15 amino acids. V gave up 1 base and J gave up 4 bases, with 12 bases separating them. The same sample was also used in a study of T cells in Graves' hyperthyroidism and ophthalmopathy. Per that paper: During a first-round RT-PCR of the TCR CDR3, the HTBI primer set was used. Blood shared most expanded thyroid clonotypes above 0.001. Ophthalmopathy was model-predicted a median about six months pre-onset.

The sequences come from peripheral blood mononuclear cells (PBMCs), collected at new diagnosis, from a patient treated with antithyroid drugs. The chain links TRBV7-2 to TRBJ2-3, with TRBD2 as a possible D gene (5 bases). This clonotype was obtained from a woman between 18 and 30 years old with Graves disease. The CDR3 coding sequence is TGTGCCAGCAGCTTAGAGCGGTTAGTGGCAGATACGCAGTATTTT. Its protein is CASSLERLVADTQYF.